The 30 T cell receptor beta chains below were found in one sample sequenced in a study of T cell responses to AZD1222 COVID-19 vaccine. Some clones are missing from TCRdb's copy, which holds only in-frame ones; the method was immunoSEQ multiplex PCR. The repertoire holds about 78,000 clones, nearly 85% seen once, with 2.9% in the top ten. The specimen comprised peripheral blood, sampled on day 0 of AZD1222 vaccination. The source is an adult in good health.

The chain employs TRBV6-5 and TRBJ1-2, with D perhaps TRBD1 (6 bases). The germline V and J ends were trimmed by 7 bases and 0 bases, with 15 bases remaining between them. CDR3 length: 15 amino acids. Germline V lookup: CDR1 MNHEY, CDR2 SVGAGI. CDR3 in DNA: TGTGCCAGCACCCAAAGAGGGGGGACTAACTATGGCTACACCTTC. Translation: CASTQRGGTNYGYTF.

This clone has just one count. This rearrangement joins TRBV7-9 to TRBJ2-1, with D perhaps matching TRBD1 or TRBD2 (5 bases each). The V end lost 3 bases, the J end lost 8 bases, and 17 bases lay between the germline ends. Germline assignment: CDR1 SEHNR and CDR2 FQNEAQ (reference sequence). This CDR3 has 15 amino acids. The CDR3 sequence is CASSFSGTPSHEQFF. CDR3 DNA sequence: TGTGCCAGCAGCTTTTCCGGGACCCCCTCCCATGAGCAGTTCTTC.

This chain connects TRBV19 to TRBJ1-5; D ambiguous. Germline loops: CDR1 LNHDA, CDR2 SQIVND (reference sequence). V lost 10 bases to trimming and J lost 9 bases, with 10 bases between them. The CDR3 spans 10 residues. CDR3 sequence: CATRGPPQHF. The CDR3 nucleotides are TGTGCCACTAGAGGACCGCCCCAGCATTTT. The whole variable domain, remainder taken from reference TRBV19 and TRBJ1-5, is DGGITQSPKYLFRKEGQNVTLSCEQNLNHDAMYWYRQDPGQGLRLIYYSQIVNDFQKGDIAEGYSVSREKKESFPLTVTSAQKNPTAFYLCATRGPPQHFGDGTRLSIL.

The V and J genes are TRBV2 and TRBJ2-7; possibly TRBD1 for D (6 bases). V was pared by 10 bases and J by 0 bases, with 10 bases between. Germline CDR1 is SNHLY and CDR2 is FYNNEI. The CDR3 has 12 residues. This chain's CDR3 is CATRDTSYEQYF. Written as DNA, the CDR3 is TGTGCCACCCGGGACACCTCCTACGAGCAGTACTTC.

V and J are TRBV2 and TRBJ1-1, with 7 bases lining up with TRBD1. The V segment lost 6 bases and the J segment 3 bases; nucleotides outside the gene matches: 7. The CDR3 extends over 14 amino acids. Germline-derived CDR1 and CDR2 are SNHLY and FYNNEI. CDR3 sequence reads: CASREQGRDTEAFF. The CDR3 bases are TGTGCCAGCAGGGAACAGGGGCGTGACACTGAAGCTTTCTTT.

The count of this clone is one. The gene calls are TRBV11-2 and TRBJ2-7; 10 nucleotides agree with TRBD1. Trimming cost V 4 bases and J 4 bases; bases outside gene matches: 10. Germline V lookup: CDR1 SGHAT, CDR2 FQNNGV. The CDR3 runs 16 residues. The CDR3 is CASSSGGDRGTYEQYF. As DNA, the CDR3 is TGTGCCAGCAGCTCGGGGGGGGACAGGGGAACGTACGAGCAGTACTTC.

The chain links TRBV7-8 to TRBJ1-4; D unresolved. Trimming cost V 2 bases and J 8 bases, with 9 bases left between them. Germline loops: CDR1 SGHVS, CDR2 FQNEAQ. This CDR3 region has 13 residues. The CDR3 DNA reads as TGTGCCAGCAGCTTACGTGGTTCGGAAAAACTGTTTTTT. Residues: CASSLRGSEKLFF.

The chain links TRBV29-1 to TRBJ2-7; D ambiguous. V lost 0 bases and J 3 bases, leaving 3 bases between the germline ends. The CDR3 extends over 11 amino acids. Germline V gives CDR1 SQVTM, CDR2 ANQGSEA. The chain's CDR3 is CSVEENYEQYF. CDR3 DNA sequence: TGCAGCGTTGAAGAAAACTACGAGCAGTACTTC.

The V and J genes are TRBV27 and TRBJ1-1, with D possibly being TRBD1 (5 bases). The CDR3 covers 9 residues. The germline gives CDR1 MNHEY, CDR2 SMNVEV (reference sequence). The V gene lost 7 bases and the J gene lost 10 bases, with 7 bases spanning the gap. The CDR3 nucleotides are TGTGCCAGCATGGGGGGAGCTTTCTTT. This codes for CASMGGAFF.

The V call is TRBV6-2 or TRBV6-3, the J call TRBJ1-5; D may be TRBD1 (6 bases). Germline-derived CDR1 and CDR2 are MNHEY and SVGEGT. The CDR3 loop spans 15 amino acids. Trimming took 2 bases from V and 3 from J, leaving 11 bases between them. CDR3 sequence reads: CASSYGRDTNQPQHF. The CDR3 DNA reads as TGTGCCAGCAGTTACGGCCGGGACACCAATCAGCCCCAGCATTTT.

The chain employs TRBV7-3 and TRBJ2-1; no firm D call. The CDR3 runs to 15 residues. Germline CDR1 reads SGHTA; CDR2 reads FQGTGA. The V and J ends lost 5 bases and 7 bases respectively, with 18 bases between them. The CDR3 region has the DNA TGTGCCAGCAGCCCGATGACAACCCTCCAGAATGAGCAGTTCTTC. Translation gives CASSPMTTLQNEQFF.

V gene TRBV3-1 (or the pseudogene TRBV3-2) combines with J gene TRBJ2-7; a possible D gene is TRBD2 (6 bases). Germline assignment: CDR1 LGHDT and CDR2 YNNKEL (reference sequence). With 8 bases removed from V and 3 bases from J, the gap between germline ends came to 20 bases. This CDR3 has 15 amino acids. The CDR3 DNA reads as TGTGCCAGCCGACGCGGACCTCCGCGGGGCTACGAGCAGTACTTC. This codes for CASRRGPPRGYEQYF.

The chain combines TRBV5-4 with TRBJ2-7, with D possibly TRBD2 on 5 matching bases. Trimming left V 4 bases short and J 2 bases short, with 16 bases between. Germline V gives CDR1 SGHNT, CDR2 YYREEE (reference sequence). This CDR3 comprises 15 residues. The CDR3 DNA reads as TGTGCCAGCAGCGGCCCCGGAGGACTTCCCTACGAGCAGTACTTC. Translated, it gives CASSGPGGLPYEQYF.

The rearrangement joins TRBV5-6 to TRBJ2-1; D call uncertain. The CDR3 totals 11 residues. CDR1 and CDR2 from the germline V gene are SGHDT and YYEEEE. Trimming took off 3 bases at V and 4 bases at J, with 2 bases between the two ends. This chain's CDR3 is CASSWYNEQFF. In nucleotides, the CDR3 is TGTGCCAGCAGCTGGTACAATGAGCAGTTCTTC. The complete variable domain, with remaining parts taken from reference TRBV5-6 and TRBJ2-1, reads DAGVTQSPTHLIKTRGQQVTLRCSPKSGHDTVSWYQQALGQGPQFIFQYYEEEERQRGNFPDRFSGHQFPNYSSELNVNALLLGDSALYLCASSWYNEQFFGPGTRLTVL.

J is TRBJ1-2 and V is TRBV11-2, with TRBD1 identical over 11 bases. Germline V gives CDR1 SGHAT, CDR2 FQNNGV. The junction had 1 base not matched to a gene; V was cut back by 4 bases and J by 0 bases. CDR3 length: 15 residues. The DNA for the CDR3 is TGTGCCAGCAGCTGGGGACAGGGGGCTAACTATGGCTACACCTTC. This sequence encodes CASSWGQGANYGYTF.

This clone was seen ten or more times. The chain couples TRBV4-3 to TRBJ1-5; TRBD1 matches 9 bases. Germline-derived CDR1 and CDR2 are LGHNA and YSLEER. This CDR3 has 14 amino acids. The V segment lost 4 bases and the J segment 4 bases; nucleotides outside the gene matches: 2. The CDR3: CASSLGTGNQPQHF. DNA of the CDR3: TGCGCCAGCAGCCTAGGGACAGGGAATCAGCCCCAGCATTTT.

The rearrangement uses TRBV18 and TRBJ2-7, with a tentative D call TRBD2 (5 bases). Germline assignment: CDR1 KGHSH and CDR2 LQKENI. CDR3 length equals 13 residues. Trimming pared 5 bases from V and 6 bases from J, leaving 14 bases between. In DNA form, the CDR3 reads TGTGCCAGCTCATCAACCAGCGGTGTCGAGCAGTACTTC. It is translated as CASSSTSGVEQYF.

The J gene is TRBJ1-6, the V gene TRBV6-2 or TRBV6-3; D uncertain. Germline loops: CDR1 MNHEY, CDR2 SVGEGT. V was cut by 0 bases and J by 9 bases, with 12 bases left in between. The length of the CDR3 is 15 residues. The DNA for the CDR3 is TGTGCCAGCAGTTACTCGAGTTACCAGGCTTCACCCCTCCACTTT. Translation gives CASSYSSYQASPLHF.

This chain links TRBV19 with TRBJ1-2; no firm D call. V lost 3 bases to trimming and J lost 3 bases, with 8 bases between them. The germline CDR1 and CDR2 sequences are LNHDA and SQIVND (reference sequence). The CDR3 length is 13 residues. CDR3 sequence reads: CASSMRADYGYTF. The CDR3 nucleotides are TGTGCCAGTAGTATGAGGGCAGACTATGGCTACACCTTC.

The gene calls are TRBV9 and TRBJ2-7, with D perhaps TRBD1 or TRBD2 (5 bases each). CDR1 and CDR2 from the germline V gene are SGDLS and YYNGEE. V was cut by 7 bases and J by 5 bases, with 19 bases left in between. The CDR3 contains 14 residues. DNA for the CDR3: TGTGCCAGCTCCGCTCTCCGCTTGGGGGACGAGCAGTACTTC. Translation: CASSALRLGDEQYF.

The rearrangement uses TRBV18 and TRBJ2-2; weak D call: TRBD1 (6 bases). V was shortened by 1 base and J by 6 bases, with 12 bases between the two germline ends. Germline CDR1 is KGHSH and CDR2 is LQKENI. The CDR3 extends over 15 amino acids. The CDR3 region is CASSPQQGKAGELFF. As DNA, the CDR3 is TGTGCCAGCTCACCACAACAGGGAAAGGCCGGGGAGCTGTTTTTT.

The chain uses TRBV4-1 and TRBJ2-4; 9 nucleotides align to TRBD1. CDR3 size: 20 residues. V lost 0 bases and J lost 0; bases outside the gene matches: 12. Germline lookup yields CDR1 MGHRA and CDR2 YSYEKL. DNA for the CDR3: TGCGCCAGCAGCCAAGATCCCCCGGACAGGGGACAGATAGCCAAAAACATTCAGTACTTC. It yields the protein CASSQDPPDRGQIAKNIQYF.

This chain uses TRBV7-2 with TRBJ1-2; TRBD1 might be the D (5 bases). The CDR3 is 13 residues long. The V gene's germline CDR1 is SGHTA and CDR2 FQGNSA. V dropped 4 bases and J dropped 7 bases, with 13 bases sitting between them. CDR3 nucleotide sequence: TGTGCCAGCAGCTACTCGGGGACGGGTGGCTACACCTTC. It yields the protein CASSYSGTGGYTF.

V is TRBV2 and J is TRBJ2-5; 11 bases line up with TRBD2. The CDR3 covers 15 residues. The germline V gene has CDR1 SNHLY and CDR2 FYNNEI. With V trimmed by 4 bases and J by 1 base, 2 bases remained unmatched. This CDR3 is CASSGLAGFQETQYF. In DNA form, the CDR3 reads TGTGCCAGCAGTGGACTAGCGGGGTTCCAAGAGACCCAGTACTTC.

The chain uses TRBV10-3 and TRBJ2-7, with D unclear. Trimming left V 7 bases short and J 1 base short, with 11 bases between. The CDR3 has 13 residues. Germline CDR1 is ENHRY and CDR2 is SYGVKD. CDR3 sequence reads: CAINGGTSYEQYF. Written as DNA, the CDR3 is TGTGCCATCAACGGCGGAACTTCCTACGAGCAGTACTTC.

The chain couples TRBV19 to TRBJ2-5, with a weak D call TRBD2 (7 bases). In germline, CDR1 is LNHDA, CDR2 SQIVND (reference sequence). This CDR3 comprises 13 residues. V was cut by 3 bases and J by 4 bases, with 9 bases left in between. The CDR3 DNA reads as TGTGCCAGTAGTATGGGGGGGGCAGAGACCCAGTACTTC. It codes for CASSMGGAETQYF.

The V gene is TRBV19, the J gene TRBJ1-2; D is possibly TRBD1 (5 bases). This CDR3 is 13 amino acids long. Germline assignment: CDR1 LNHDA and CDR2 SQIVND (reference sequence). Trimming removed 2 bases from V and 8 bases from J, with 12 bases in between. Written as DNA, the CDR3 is TGTGCCAGTAGTATACCTCAGGGTGGCGGCTACACCTTC. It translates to CASSIPQGGGYTF. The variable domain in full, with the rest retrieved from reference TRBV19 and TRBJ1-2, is DGGITQSPKYLFRKEGQNVTLSCEQNLNHDAMYWYRQDPGQGLRLIYYSQIVNDFQKGDIAEGYSVSREKKESFPLTVTSAQKNPTAFYLCASSIPQGGGYTFGSGTRLTVV.

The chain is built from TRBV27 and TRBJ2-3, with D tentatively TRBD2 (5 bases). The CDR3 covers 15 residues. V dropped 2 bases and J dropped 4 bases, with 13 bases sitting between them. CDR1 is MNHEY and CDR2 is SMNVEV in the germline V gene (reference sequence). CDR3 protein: CASSLGRGVADTQYF. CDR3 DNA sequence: TGTGCCAGCAGTTTAGGGAGAGGCGTCGCAGATACGCAGTATTTT.

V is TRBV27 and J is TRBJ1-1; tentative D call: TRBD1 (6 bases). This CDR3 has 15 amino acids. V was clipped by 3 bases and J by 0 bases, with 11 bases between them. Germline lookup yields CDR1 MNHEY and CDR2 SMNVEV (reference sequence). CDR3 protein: CASSFRQVLNTEAFF. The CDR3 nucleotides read TGTGCCAGCAGTTTTAGACAGGTCTTGAACACTGAAGCTTTCTTT.

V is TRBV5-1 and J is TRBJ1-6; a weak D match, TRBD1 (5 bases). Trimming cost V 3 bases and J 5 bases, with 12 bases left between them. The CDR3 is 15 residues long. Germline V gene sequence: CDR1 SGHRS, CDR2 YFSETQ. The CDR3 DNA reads TGCGCCAGCAGCTCTAAAGGAGGGGATAATTCACCCCTCCACTTT. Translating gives CASSSKGGDNSPLHF.